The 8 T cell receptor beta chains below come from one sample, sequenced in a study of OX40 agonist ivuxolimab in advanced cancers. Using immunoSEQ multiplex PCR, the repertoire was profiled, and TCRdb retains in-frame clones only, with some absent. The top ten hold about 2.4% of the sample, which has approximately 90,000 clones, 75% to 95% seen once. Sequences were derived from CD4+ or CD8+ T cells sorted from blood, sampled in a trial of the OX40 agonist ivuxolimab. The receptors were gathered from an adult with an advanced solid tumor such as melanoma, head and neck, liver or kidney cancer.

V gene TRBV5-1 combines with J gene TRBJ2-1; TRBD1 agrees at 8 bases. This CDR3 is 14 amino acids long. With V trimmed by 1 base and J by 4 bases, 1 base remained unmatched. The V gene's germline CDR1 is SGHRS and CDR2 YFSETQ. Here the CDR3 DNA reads TGCGCCAGCAGCTTGCGACAGGGGTACAATGAGCAGTTCTTC. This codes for CASSLRQGYNEQFF.

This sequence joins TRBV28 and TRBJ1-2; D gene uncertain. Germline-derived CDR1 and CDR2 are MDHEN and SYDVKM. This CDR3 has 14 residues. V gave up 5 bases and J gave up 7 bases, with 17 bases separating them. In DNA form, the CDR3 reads TGTGCCAGCAGTCCCGGTGTTATGGGTAGTGGCTACACCTTC. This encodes CASSPGVMGSGYTF.

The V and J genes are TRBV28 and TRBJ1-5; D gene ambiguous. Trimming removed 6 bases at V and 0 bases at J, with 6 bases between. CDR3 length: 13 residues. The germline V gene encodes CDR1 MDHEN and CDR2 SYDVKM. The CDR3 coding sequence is TGTGCCAGCAGCCGGGGTAGCAATCAGCCCCAGCATTTT. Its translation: CASSRGSNQPQHF. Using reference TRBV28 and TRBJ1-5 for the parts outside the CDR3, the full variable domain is DVKVTQSSRYLVKRTGEKVFLECVQDMDHENMFWYRQDPGLGLRLIYFSYDVKMKEKGDIPEGYSVSREKKERFSLILESASTNQTSMYLCASSRGSNQPQHFGDGTRLSIL.

The CDR3 spells CARADSYEQYF. The CDR3 bases are TGTGCAAGGGCGGACTCCTACGAGCAGTACTTC. This rearrangement joins TRBV5-4 to TRBJ2-7, with no clear D. The CDR3 has 11 amino acids. Germline V CDR1 and CDR2: SGHNT, YYREEE (reference sequence).

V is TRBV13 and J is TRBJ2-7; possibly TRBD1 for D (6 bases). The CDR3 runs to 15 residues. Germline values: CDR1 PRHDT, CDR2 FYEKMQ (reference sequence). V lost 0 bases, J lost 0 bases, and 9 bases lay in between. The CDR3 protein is CASSLGRGGSYEQYF. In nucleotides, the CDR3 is TGTGCCAGCAGCTTAGGAAGAGGGGGCTCCTACGAGCAGTACTTC.

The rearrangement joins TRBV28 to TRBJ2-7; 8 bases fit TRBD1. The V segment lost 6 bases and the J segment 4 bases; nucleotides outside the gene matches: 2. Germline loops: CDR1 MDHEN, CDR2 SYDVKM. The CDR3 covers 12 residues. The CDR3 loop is CASRRTGYEQYF. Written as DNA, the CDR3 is TGTGCCAGCAGGCGGACAGGGTACGAGCAGTACTTC.

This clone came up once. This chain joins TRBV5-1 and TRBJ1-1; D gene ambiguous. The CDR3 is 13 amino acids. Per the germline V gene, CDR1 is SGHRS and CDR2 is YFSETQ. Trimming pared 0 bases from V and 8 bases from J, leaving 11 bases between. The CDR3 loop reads CASSLGGDGEAFF. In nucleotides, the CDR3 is TGCGCCAGCAGCTTGGGGGGAGACGGCGAAGCTTTCTTT.

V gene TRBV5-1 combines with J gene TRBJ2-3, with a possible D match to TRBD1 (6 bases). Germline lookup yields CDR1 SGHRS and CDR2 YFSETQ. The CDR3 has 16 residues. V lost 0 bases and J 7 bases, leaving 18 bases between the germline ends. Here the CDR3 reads CASSLAGTTQVNTQYF. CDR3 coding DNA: TGCGCCAGCAGCTTGGCCGGGACAACGCAAGTAAATACGCAGTATTTT.